Here is one TCR beta chain with its context. The data were obtained in a study of blood T cell repertoires in COVID-19. Generated by immunoSEQ multiplex PCR, the TCRdb table keeps only in-frame clones and is missing some. The data contain about 200,000 clones, roughly 90% of them singletons. This CDR3 contains 15 residues. Trimming removed 4 bases from V and 2 bases from J; junction bases left unmatched: 5. Germline CDR1 SGHTS, CDR2 YDEGEE. The sequenced sample consisted of peripheral blood. This sequence joins TRBV5-8 and TRBJ2-1, with TRBD2 matching 8 bases. The receptor was isolated from a man aged 18-30 years with active or convalescent COVID-19. The CDR3 loop reads CASSLGLGPYNEQFF. The CDR3, as DNA: TGTGCCAGCAGCCTGGGACTAGGTCCCTACAATGAGCAGTTCTTC.